This note documents a single T cell receptor beta chain sequence. These data originate in a study of blood T cell repertoires in COVID-19. On the study more broadly: The samples span acute and convalescent COVID-19 from the United States, Italy and Spain. PBMCs, B-cell-depleted T cells, or T cells were the source of the cDNA or gDNA that made up the material.

In the original workflow: Amplification of reference gene primers provided the estimated nucleated cell counts. Method: immunoSEQ multiplex PCR; TCRdb's copy keeps in-frame clones and lacks some. V, J and clone size were drawn from that table, and D and trimming were deduced from the DNA. The sample carries more than 200,000 clones, about 85% recorded once. The clonotype originates from a man in his fifties or sixties with acute or convalescent COVID-19. Sequenced sample: peripheral blood.

Written as DNA, the CDR3 is TGTGCCAGCAGTACCCCCTTAGCGGGAGGCTCTGGAGAGACCCAGTACTTC. It translates to CASSTPLAGGSGETQYF. The chain recombines TRBV28 with TRBJ2-5; 10 bases map to TRBD2. CDR1 and CDR2 from the germline V gene are MDHEN and SYDVKM. J lost 4 bases, V lost 5 bases, and 13 bases had no gene match. The CDR3 has 17 amino acids.